This is a list of T cell receptor beta chains from one sample in a study of OX40 agonist ivuxolimab in advanced cancers. TCRdb keeps only in-frame clones here, not all; method: immunoSEQ multiplex PCR. The table includes 90,000 or so clones, 92% detected once. Sequenced material: CD4+ or CD8+ T cells sorted from blood, taken in a trial of the OX40 agonist ivuxolimab. Receptors were obtained from an adult with an advanced solid tumor such as melanoma, head and neck, liver or kidney cancer. CDR3s include the opening cysteine and the closing phenylalanine or tryptophan. Fields, in order: J gene, V gene, CDR3 protein.

TRBJ2-3	TRBV5-1	CASSLVQDTQYF
TRBJ2-1	TRBV5-4	CASSLGLAGPSSYNEQFF
TRBJ1-3	TRBV7-2	CASSLTHRTGGNTIYF
TRBJ2-3	TRBV29-1	CSVETGLTDTQYF
TRBJ1-5	TRBV2	CASSRDRAPNQPQHF
TRBJ1-3	TRBV5-6	CASSLVGFSENTIYF
TRBJ2-1	TRBV7-9	CASSLGGYDEQFF
TRBJ2-1	TRBV11-2	CASSKTSGSGNEQFF
TRBJ2-4	TRBV2	CASSRTGVDIQYF
TRBJ2-7	TRBV6-6	CASSLTSGPYEQYF
TRBJ1-4	TRBV7-9	CASSVELAGSEKLFF
TRBJ2-3	TRBV14	CASSQDWASGSTDTQYF
TRBJ2-7	TRBV9	CASSVGASEFSYEQYF
TRBJ2-6	TRBV19	CASSVPRTGANVLTF
TRBJ2-7	TRBV5-4	CASSLSGLASYEQYF
TRBJ1-3	TRBV6-1	CASREAWGNTIYF
TRBJ2-1	TRBV7-2	CASSSAWSSYNEQFF
TRBJ2-3	TRBV4-2	CASSPELRTDTQYF
TRBJ2-7	TRBV7-9	CASSLVAYEQYF
TRBJ2-1	TRBV7-8	CASSLALGAYEQFF
TRBJ1-3	TRBV9	CASSPLEVSGNTIYF
TRBJ2-6	TRBV19	CASSRIATGGPSGANVLTF
TRBJ2-1	TRBV7-2	CASSLRASGGDEQFF
TRBJ2-1	TRBV19	CASIKTSGRGNEQFF
TRBJ2-5	TRBV10-1	CASSENVAGVGTQYF
TRBJ2-1	TRBV4-2	CASSQGGSGRAEGEQFF
TRBJ2-1	TRBV7-2	CASSFQGINEQFF
TRBJ2-5	TRBV10-1	CASSEVAVGGLQETQYF
TRBJ2-3	TRBV5-6	CASSLGEQDTQYF
TRBJ2-5	TRBV6-5	CASSPGHHKETQYF
TRBJ2-2	TRBV23-1	CASSQPHLGGAGELFF
TRBJ2-3	TRBV7-2	CASSLSGLSTDTQYF
TRBJ2-1	TRBV4-2	CASRTWGYNEQFF
TRBJ2-2	TRBV7-8	CASSLGNGELFF
TRBJ1-1	TRBV7-8	CASSFTQMNTEAFF
TRBJ1-1	TRBV18	CASSHPDRFEAFF
TRBJ2-1	TRBV5-1	CASSFWTSGTNEQFF
TRBJ2-1	TRBV30	CAWSRGTGAYNEQFF
TRBJ1-2	TRBV30	CAWSHKLPGQRNYGYTF
TRBJ2-1	TRBV30	CAWSGLAVNEQFF
TRBJ2-7	TRBV11-2	CASSLGREFRNEQYF
TRBJ1-5	TRBV4-1	CASSQDGGIGNQPQHF
TRBJ2-1	TRBV28	CASSVQAGASYNEQFF
TRBJ1-5	TRBV19	CASSNQGKNQPQHF
TRBJ2-7	TRBV5-8	CASSLWGLEREYF
TRBJ1-2	TRBV28	CASSFGLGTGVRGYTF
TRBJ2-7	TRBV5-5	CASSLAPGTSDWSYEQYF
TRBJ1-4	TRBV7-2	CASSFRQAATNEKLFF
TRBJ2-1	TRBV11-2	CASRRQGGNEQFF
TRBJ2-1	TRBV7-9	CASSLALRGPYNEQFF
TRBJ2-5	TRBV28	CASSLGGRLETQYF
TRBJ1-1	TRBV19	CASTTLRPGKTEAFF
TRBJ2-1	TRBV4-1	CASSQSGTSGRPEQFF
TRBJ2-5	TRBV5-1	CASSTPGSQETQYF
TRBJ2-5	TRBV5-1	CASSLALGPQETQYF
TRBJ2-1	TRBV5-4	CASSLGLAGESNEQFF
TRBJ2-7	TRBV7-6	CASSPRVAGGSKSYEQYF